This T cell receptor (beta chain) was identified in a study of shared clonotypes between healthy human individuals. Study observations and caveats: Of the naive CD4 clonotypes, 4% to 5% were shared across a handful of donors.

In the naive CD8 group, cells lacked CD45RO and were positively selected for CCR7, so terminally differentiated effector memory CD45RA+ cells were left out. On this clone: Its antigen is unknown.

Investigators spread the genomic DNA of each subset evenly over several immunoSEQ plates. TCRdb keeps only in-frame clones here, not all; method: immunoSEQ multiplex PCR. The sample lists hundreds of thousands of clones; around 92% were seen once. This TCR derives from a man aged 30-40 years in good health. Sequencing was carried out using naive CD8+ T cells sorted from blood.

CDR3 loop: CASSSLGQGDTEAFF. As DNA, the CDR3 is TGTGCCAGCAGTTCATTAGGACAGGGAGACACTGAAGCTTTCTTT. The genes are TRBV27 and TRBJ1-1, with 8 bases that match TRBD1. Germline CDR1 and CDR2: MNHEY and SMNVEV (reference sequence). The CDR3 length is 15 residues. V dropped 4 bases and J dropped 3; count of bases not matched to a gene: 7.